Shown below are 22 T cell receptor beta chains from a single sample sequenced in a study of T cell responses to AZD1222 COVID-19 vaccine. Method: immunoSEQ multiplex PCR; TCRdb's copy keeps in-frame clones and lacks some. The table has more than 150,000 clones, around 88% seen once. Sequencing was performed on peripheral blood, taken on day 0 of AZD1222 vaccination. The receptors stem from an adult in good health.

This clone was detected once. This sequence joins TRBV5-8 and TRBJ2-7, with 9 bases matching TRBD1. This CDR3 contains 17 residues. Germline V gives CDR1 SGHTS, CDR2 YDEGEE. V lost 1 base, J lost 4 bases, and 12 bases stayed unmatched. The CDR3 DNA is TGTGCCAGCAGCTTGTTCCCCGGGACAGGGATTGAATACGAGCAGTACTTC. As protein: CASSLFPGTGIEYEQYF.

The chain employs TRBV28 and TRBJ1-2; 7 nucleotides agree with TRBD1. Germline CDR1 MDHEN, CDR2 SYDVKM. V was clipped by 6 bases and J by 2 bases; unmatched bases: 12. The CDR3 is 16 residues long. The CDR3 bases are TGTGCCAGCAGCCTCCGGATTCAGACAGGGAACTATGGCTACACCTTC. Translated, it gives CASSLRIQTGNYGYTF.

The J gene is TRBJ1-5, the V gene TRBV28, with D hard to call. The length of the CDR3 is 15 residues. Trimming removed 5 bases at V and 6 bases at J, with 17 bases between. CDR1 is MDHEN and CDR2 is SYDVKM in the germline V gene. Written as DNA, the CDR3 is TGTGCCAGCAGTCCCCGGACCCTAGGAAGTCAGCCCCAGCATTTT. Its translation is CASSPRTLGSQPQHF.

The chain employs TRBV5-6 and TRBJ2-7, with D tentatively TRBD1 (6 bases). V lost 4 bases and J 2 bases, leaving 13 bases between the germline ends. In germline, CDR1 is SGHDT, CDR2 YYEEEE. This CDR3 contains 14 residues. CDR3 sequence (DNA): TGTGCCAGCAGCCCGACAGGCCAAACCTACGAGCAGTACTTC. Translated, it gives CASSPTGQTYEQYF.

V and J are TRBV3-1 (or the pseudogene TRBV3-2) and TRBJ2-1, with D possibly matching TRBD2 (5 bases). There are 15 residues in the CDR3. Germline V lookup: CDR1 LGHDT, CDR2 YNNKEL (reference sequence). V lost 1 base and J lost 5, with 12 bases in between. DNA for the CDR3: TGTGCCAGCAGCCAAGCGGTGCGGGTAAACAATGAGCAGTTCTTC. This codes for CASSQAVRVNNEQFF.

This chain links TRBV7-3 with TRBJ2-7; 8 positions agree with TRBD2. V lost 4 bases to trimming and J lost 5 bases; unmatched junction nucleotides: 13. CDR1 is SGHTA and CDR2 is FQGTGA in the germline V gene. CDR3 length: 16 residues. For the CDR3, the DNA is TGTGCCAGCAGCTGGGGATGGACTAGCTTGCCTCACGAGCAGTACTTC. As protein: CASSWGWTSLPHEQYF.

V and J are TRBV6-5 and TRBJ2-5; D possibly matches TRBD1 or TRBD2 (5 bases each). The CDR3 consists of 14 residues. The V end was cut by 0 bases, the J end by 7 bases, with 12 bases between. Per germline, CDR1 MNHEY and CDR2 SVGAGI. The CDR3 DNA reads TGTGCCAGCAGTTACTCGGGGAGAAGGGGGACCCAGTACTTC. Translating gives CASSYSGRRGTQYF.

This clone was detected only once. The genes are TRBV5-5 and TRBJ2-3; a weak D match, TRBD2 (5 bases). V lost 1 base, J lost 5 bases, and 11 bases lay in between. Germline V gene sequence: CDR1 SGHKS, CDR2 YYEKEE (reference sequence). This CDR3 has 14 residues. CDR3 in DNA: TGTGCCAGCAGCTTGTCGAGGGATTTAGATACGCAGTATTTT. Translated, it gives CASSLSRDLDTQYF.

This clone was counted once. V and J are TRBV30 and TRBJ1-2, with TRBD1 as a possible D gene (6 bases). V lost 3 bases and J lost 8, with 13 bases in between. Per germline, CDR1 GTSNPN and CDR2 SVGIG (reference sequence). CDR3 size: 12 residues. The CDR3 DNA follows: TGTGCCTGGAGGGGTTCGGGGGGCGGCTACACCTTC. Its protein is CAWRGSGGGYTF.

This chain connects TRBV11-2 to TRBJ2-3; the match to TRBD2 covers 7 bases. V lost 1 base, J lost 3 bases, and 10 bases stayed unmatched. The CDR3 is 17 residues long. The germline gives CDR1 SGHAT, CDR2 FQNNGV. CDR3 DNA sequence: TGTGCCAGCAGCTTAGGTATCTACGGGAGGCGTACAGATACGCAGTATTTT. Translated, it gives CASSLGIYGRRTDTQYF.

This chain joins TRBV15 and TRBJ1-5; D not resolved. V was clipped by 5 bases and J by 9 bases, with 17 bases between them. Germline CDR1 and CDR2: LNHNV and YYDKDF (reference sequence). This CDR3 spans 14 amino acids. CDR3 loop: CATSPDTIVPPQHF. The CDR3 DNA follows: TGTGCCACCAGCCCAGACACTATAGTCCCGCCCCAGCATTTT.

This chain uses TRBV10-3 with TRBJ1-5; D gene uncertain. V lost 4 bases, J lost 1 base, and 14 bases lay in between. The CDR3 is made up of 16 amino acids. Germline loops: CDR1 ENHRY, CDR2 SYGVKD. The CDR3 DNA follows: TGTGCCATCAGTGGAGTCGGGCCTAAGAGCAATCAGCCCCAGCATTTT. It translates to CAISGVGPKSNQPQHF.

The V call is TRBV6-5, the J call TRBJ1-2, with D possibly TRBD1 on 6 matching bases. This CDR3 has 14 residues. In germline, CDR1 is MNHEY, CDR2 SVGAGI. V was clipped by 10 bases and J by 1 base, with 16 bases between them. CDR3 bases: TGTGCCACCCTGGGGGGGGGCCTTAACTATGGCTACACCTTC. The encoded protein is CATLGGGLNYGYTF.

This chain links TRBV27 with TRBJ2-7; D perhaps matches TRBD1 (6 bases). In germline, CDR1 is MNHEY, CDR2 SMNVEV (reference sequence). There are 13 residues in the CDR3. With 6 bases removed from V and 2 bases from J, the gap between germline ends came to 11 bases. The CDR3 bases are TGTGCCAGCAGGGGTACAGGGACCTACGAGCAGTACTTC. It is translated as CASRGTGTYEQYF.

This sequence joins TRBV5-1 and TRBJ1-5; no clear D gene. Per the germline V gene, CDR1 is SGHRS and CDR2 is YFSETQ. The V end was cut by 2 bases, the J end by 7 bases, with 13 bases between. This CDR3 has 14 amino acids. CDR3 DNA sequence: TGCGCCAGCAGCTTCGTGGAGGGAGGGCAGCCCCAGCATTTT. It translates to CASSFVEGGQPQHF.

This clone was observed a handful of times. V usage is TRBV2 and J usage is TRBJ2-3; 7 nucleotides align to TRBD2. The CDR3 contains 13 residues. Germline values: CDR1 SNHLY, CDR2 FYNNEI. The trim removed 9 bases at V and 1 base at J, leaving 4 bases unmatched. The CDR3 loop reads CASQRDRTDTQYF. The CDR3 nucleotides are TGTGCCAGTCAGCGGGACCGCACAGATACGCAGTATTTT.

V usage is TRBV5-5 and J usage is TRBJ1-2; D not resolved. From germline, CDR1 is SGHKS and CDR2 YYEKEE (reference sequence). CDR3 size: 16 residues. Trimming pared 0 bases from V and 4 bases from J, leaving 16 bases between. CDR3 residues: CASSLVLHTTFYGYTF. CDR3 DNA: TGTGCCAGCAGCTTGGTCTTACACACGACCTTCTATGGCTACACCTTC.

Here the CDR3 reads CASSLPTETQYF. The CDR3 DNA reads TGTGCCAGCAGCCTGCCGACAGAGACCCAGTACTTC. The V and J genes are TRBV21-1 and TRBJ2-5. TRBV21-1 is flagged as a pseudogene. The CDR3 spans 12 residues.

This clone has only a few counts. The J gene is TRBJ1-2, the V gene TRBV6-2 or TRBV6-3, with D unresolved. V lost 1 base and J lost 4, with 4 bases in between. CDR1 MNHEY and CDR2 SVGEGT come from the germline V gene. This CDR3 contains 12 residues. This chain's CDR3 is CASSYLSYGYTF. The CDR3 bases are TGTGCCAGCAGTTACTTGTCCTATGGCTACACCTTC.

The chain has TRBV4-1 and TRBJ2-7; the D gene is possibly TRBD2 (5 bases). The CDR3 runs 15 residues. V lost 1 base and J 3 bases, leaving 13 bases between the germline ends. The germline CDR1 and CDR2 sequences are MGHRA and YSYEKL. In nucleotides, the CDR3 is TGCGCCAGCAGCCAAGTCGAGACGGGAATCTACGAGCAGTACTTC. Translating it yields CASSQVETGIYEQYF.

This chain uses TRBV5-1 with TRBJ2-7; 8 bases match TRBD1. The V gene end was trimmed by 7 bases and the J gene end by 2 bases; junction bases not matched to a gene: 11. Germline lookup yields CDR1 SGHRS and CDR2 YFSETQ. The CDR3 is 15 residues long. The CDR3 is CASHLPGQVTYEQYF. The CDR3, as DNA: TGCGCCAGCCACTTACCGGGACAGGTGACCTACGAGCAGTACTTC. Supplemented by reference TRBV5-1 and TRBJ2-7, the full variable domain reads KAGVTQTPRYLIKTRGQQVTLSCSPISGHRSVSWYQQTPGQGLQFLFEYFSETQRNKGNFPGRFSGRQFSNSRSEMNVSTLELGDSALYLCASHLPGQVTYEQYFGPGTRLTVT.

The V call is TRBV5-1, the J call TRBJ1-4; TRBD1 aligns across 9 bases. Germline V gene data show CDR1 as SGHRS and CDR2 as YFSETQ. V lost 4 bases and J lost 8; bases outside the gene matches: 6. This CDR3 comprises 14 residues. CDR3 nucleotide sequence: TGCGCCAGCAGCGTTGACAGGGGGGGAGAAAAACTGTTTTTT. Translating it yields CASSVDRGGEKLFF.